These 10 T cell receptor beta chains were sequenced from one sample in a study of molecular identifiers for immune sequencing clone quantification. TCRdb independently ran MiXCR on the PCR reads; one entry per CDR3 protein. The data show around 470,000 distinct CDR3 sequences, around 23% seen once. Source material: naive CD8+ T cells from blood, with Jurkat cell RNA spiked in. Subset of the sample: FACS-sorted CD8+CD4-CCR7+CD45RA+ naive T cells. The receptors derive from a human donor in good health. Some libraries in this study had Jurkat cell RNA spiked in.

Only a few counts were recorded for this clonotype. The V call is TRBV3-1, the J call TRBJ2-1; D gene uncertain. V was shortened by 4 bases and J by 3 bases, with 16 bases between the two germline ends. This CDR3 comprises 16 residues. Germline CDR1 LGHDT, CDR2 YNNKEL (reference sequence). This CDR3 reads CASSPSGLGFYNEQFF. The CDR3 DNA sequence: TGTGCCAGCAGCCCCAGTGGGTTGGGGTTCTACAATGAGCAGTTCTTC.

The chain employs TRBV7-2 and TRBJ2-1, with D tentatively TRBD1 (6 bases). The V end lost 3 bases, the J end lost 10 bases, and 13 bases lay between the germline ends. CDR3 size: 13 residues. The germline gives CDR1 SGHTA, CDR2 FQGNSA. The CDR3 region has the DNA TGTGCCAGCAGCTTTCTCACTGGGACAGAGCAGTTCTTC. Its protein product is CASSFLTGTEQFF.

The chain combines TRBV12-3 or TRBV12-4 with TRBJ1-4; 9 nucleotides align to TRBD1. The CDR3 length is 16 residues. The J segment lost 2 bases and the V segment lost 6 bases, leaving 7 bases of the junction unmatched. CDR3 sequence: CASRQTGGPTNEKLFF. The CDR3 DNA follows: TGTGCCAGCAGGCAAACAGGGGGCCCGACTAATGAAAAACTGTTTTTT.

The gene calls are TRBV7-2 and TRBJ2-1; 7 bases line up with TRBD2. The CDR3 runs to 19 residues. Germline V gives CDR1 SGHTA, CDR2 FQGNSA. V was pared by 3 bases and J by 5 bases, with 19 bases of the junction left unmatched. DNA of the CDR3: TGTGCCAGCAGCTTCTCTTCGACATGGGGACTACAAAAGAACAATGAGCAGTTCTTC. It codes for CASSFSSTWGLQKNNEQFF.

This CDR3 reads CASSWGTTEQFF. The CDR3 bases are TGCGCCAGCAGCTGGGGGACGACTGAGCAGTTCTTC. The rearrangement links TRBV5-1 to TRBJ2-1; possibly TRBD1 or TRBD2 for D (5 bases each). The germline CDR1 and CDR2 sequences are SGHRS and YFSETQ. V was pared by 3 bases and J by 9 bases, with 10 bases between. The CDR3 consists of 12 residues. The full variable domain, its missing parts supplied by reference TRBV5-1 and TRBJ2-1, is KAGVTQTPRYLIKTRGQQVTLSCSPISGHRSVSWYQQTPGQGLQFLFEYFSETQRNKGNFPGRFSGRQFSNSRSEMNVSTLELGDSALYLCASSWGTTEQFFGPGTRLTVL.

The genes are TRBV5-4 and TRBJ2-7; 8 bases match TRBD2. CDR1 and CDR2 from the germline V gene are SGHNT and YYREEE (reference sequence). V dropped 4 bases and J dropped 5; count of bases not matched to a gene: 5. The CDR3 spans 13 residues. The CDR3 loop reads CASSLSGSHEQYF. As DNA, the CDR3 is TGTGCCAGCAGCCTCAGCGGGAGTCACGAGCAGTACTTC.

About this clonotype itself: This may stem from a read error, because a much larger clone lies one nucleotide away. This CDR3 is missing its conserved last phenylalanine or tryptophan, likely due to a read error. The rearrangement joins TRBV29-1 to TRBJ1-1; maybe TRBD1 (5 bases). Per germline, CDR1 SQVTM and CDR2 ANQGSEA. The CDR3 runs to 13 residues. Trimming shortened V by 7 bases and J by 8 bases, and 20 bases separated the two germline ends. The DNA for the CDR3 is TGCAGCGGTGGTTCGGTGGGGCTGTCGGAAGCTTTCTCT. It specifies CSGGSVGLSEAFS.

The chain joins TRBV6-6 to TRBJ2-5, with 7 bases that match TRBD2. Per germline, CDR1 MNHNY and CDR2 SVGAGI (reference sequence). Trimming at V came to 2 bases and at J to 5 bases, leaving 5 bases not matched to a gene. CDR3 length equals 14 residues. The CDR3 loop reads CASSYGQGGETQYF. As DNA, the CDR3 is TGTGCCAGCAGTTACGGGCAGGGAGGGGAGACCCAGTACTTC.

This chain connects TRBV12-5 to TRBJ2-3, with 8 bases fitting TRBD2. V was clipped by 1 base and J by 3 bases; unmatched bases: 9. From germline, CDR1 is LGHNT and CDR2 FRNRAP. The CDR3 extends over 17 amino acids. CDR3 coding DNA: TGTGCTAGTGGTTTGGAAACCGGGACTAGAGTTACAGATACGCAGTATTTT. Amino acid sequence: CASGLETGTRVTDTQYF.

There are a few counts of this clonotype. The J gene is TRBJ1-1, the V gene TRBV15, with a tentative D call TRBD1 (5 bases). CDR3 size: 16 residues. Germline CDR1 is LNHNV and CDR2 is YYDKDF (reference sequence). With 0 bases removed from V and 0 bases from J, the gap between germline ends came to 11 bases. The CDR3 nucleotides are TGTGCCACCAGCAGAGATTGGGGGGGGATGAACACTGAAGCTTTCTTT. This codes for CATSRDWGGMNTEAFF. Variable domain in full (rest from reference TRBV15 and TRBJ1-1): DAMVIQNPRYQVTQFGKPVTLSCSQTLNHNVMYWYQQKSSQAPKLLFHYYDKDFNNEADTPDNFQSRRPNTSFCFLDIRSPGLGDTAMYLCATSRDWGGMNTEAFFGQGTRLTVV.